This TCR beta chain comes out of a study of T cells in Graves' hyperthyroidism and ophthalmopathy. CDR1 MNHEY and CDR2 SVGEGT come from the germline V gene. This CDR3 spans 12 amino acids. V lost 5 bases, J lost 6 bases, and 8 bases lay in between. Amplified TCR beta CDR3 regions derived from RNA transcripts. Primed by the HTBI set, a first-round RT-PCR was run on the TCR CDR3. A single record per CDR3 protein comes from TCRdb applying MiXCR to the multiplex PCR reads. The sample holds around 430,000 distinct CDR3 sequences, more than 12% seen once. The receptor comes from a woman aged 25-40 years with Graves' hyperthyroidism. This sequence joins TRBV6-2 or TRBV6-3 and TRBJ2-1; D gene uncertain. The sequenced sample was blood. CDR3 DNA sequence: TGTGCCAGCAGTCCCCCATTCAATGAGCAGTTCTTC. It encodes CASSPPFNEQFF.